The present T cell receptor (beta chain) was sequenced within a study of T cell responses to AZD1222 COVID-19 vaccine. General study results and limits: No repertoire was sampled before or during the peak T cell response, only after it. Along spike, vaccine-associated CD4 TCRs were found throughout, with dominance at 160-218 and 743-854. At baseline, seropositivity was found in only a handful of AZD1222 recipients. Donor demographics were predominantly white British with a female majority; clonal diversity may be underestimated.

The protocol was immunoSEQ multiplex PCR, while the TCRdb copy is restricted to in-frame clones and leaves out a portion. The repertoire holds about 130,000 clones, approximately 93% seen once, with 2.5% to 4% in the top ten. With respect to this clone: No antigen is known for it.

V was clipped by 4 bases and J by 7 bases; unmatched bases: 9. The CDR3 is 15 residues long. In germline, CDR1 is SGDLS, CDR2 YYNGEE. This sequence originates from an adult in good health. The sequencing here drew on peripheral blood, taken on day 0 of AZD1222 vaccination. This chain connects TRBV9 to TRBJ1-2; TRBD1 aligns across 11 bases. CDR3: CASSSRGQGAGGYTF. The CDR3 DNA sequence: TGTGCCAGCAGCTCCCGAGGACAGGGGGCGGGTGGCTACACCTTC.